Below are 18 T cell receptor beta chains sequenced from a single sample in a study of OX40 agonist ivuxolimab in advanced cancers. Only in-frame clones appear in the TCRdb table, and some are missing; sequencing was by immunoSEQ multiplex PCR. The table records some 70,000 clones, roughly 80% of them present only once. This sample comprised CD4+ or CD8+ T cells sorted from blood, obtained in a trial of the OX40 agonist ivuxolimab. The receptor source for this set is an adult with an advanced solid tumor such as melanoma, head and neck, liver or kidney cancer.

The V call is TRBV30, the J call TRBJ1-5, with TRBD1 as a possible D gene (5 bases). The CDR3 is 12 amino acids. CDR1 is GTSNPN and CDR2 is SVGIG in the germline V gene (reference sequence). V lost 5 bases and J 2 bases, leaving 7 bases between the germline ends. The CDR3 reads CAWGGGNQPQHF. CDR3 in DNA: TGTGCCTGGGGAGGGGGCAATCAGCCCCAGCATTTT.

The chain employs TRBV6-6 and TRBJ2-7; D might be TRBD1 or TRBD2, each matching 5 bases. V was trimmed by 0 bases and J by 10 bases, leaving 13 bases between them. CDR1 and CDR2 from the germline V gene are MNHNY and SVGAGI (reference sequence). This CDR3 contains 13 residues. The CDR3 DNA reads as TGTGCCAGCAGTTACTCCGGGACCCCTTCCCAGTACTTC. This sequence encodes CASSYSGTPSQYF.

This clone was recorded once. The V call is TRBV4-1, the J call TRBJ1-2; 7 nucleotides line up with TRBD1. The CDR3 contains 14 residues. The V gene's germline CDR1 is MGHRA and CDR2 YSYEKL. V trimming: 2 bases; J trimming: 2 bases; junction bases outside the gene matches: 2. The CDR3 DNA follows: TGCGCCAGCAGCCAATTGGGACAGAACTATGGCTACACCTTC. It codes for CASSQLGQNYGYTF.

J is TRBJ1-1 and V is TRBV7-2, with unresolved D. CDR1 is SGHTA, CDR2 FQGNSA, per germline. The CDR3 consists of 13 residues. Trimming removed 2 bases at V and 4 bases at J, with 8 bases between. CDR3 protein: CASSLNLLTEAFF. The CDR3 region has the DNA TGTGCCAGCAGCTTAAATTTACTCACTGAAGCTTTCTTT.

The rearrangement joins TRBV11-3 to TRBJ2-2; D is uncertain. The CDR3 contains 15 residues. Germline lookup yields CDR1 SGHNT and CDR2 YENEEA. V was clipped by 1 base and J by 2 bases, with 8 bases between them. The CDR3, as DNA: TGTGCCAGCAGCTTAGGGGTTTTTAACACCGGGGAGCTGTTTTTT. This encodes CASSLGVFNTGELFF.

The V call is TRBV5-5, the J call TRBJ1-1; D call uncertain. The ends were cut back, 7 bases at V and 0 bases at J, with 10 bases in the middle. Per germline, CDR1 SGHKS and CDR2 YYEKEE (reference sequence). The CDR3 sequence is 13 residues long. CDR3 nucleotide sequence: TGTGCCAGCCGACCGTACTTGAACACTGAAGCTTTCTTT. Encoded protein: CASRPYLNTEAFF.

This clone appeared a few times. The chain uses TRBV5-1 and TRBJ2-1, with 8 bases aligning to TRBD1. CDR1 and CDR2 from the germline V gene are SGHRS and YFSETQ. With V trimmed by 2 bases and J by 8 bases, 9 bases remained unmatched. The CDR3 is 15 residues long. CDR3 loop: CASSFSGGTPDEQFF. As DNA, the CDR3 is TGCGCCAGCAGCTTCTCAGGGGGCACCCCCGATGAGCAGTTCTTC.

The rearrangement uses TRBV7-6 and TRBJ2-1; 7 positions agree with TRBD1. The length of the CDR3 is 13 residues. V dropped 0 bases and J dropped 10; count of bases not matched to a gene: 3. Germline CDR1 is SGHVS and CDR2 is FNYEAQ. CDR3 nucleotide sequence: TGTGCCAGCAGCTTAGCGACAGGGATGGAGCAGTTCTTC. Its translation: CASSLATGMEQFF.

This clone was counted once. V and J are TRBV28 and TRBJ2-1; D gene ambiguous. Germline-derived CDR1 and CDR2 are MDHEN and SYDVKM. This CDR3 is 12 amino acids long. V was cut by 5 bases and J by 9 bases, with 11 bases left in between. The CDR3 DNA reads as TGTGCCAGCAGTGTCCGAAATTTTGAGCAGTTCTTC. Amino acids: CASSVRNFEQFF.

The DNA for the CDR3 is TGCGCCAACAGACCCTCCGATAAGGTGGGGAACTACACCGGGGAGCTGTTTTTT. This gives the protein CANRPSDKVGNYTGELFF. The chain couples TRBV23-1 to TRBJ2-2; D gene unclear. TRBV23-1 is an open reading frame, and its role is uncertain. Trimming cost V 10 bases and J 3 bases, with 27 bases left between them. This CDR3 has 18 residues.

This clone was seen just once. This chain joins TRBV4-1 and TRBJ1-5; D is undetermined. Germline CDR1 and CDR2: MGHRA and YSYEKL. The CDR3 sequence is 16 residues long. V shed 0 bases and J shed 2 bases, with 11 bases lying between them. The CDR3 reads CASSQEAGRGNQPQHF. CDR3 bases: TGCGCCAGCAGCCAAGAGGCAGGACGGGGCAATCAGCCCCAGCATTTT.

The rearrangement links TRBV30 to TRBJ1-6; possible D gene TRBD1, 6 bases. CDR1 is GTSNPN, CDR2 SVGIG, per germline (reference sequence). Trimming took off 5 bases at V and 11 bases at J, with 16 bases between the two ends. CDR3 length equals 13 residues. The CDR3 sequence is CAWGGGQRTPLHF. CDR3 nucleotide sequence: TGTGCCTGGGGAGGAGGACAGCGGACACCCCTCCACTTT. The variable domain in full, completed from reference TRBV30 and TRBJ1-6, reads SQTIHQWPATLVQPVGSPLSLECTVEGTSNPNLYWYRQAAGRGLQLLFYSVGIGQISSEVPQNLSASRPQDRQFILSSKKLLLSDSGFYLCAWGGGQRTPLHFGNGTRLTVT.

The V call is TRBV6-4, the J call TRBJ2-1, with a possible D match to TRBD2 (5 bases). The CDR3 sequence is 14 residues long. V was clipped by 3 bases and J by 10 bases, with 16 bases between them. Germline V CDR1 and CDR2: MRHNA, SNTAGT. The CDR3 nucleotides read TGTGCCAGCAGTGAGACTATCGGCTTTTCAGAGCAGTTCTTC. This encodes CASSETIGFSEQFF.

The chain uses TRBV5-1 and TRBJ2-2; maybe TRBD1 (6 bases). Per germline, CDR1 SGHRS and CDR2 YFSETQ. The CDR3 has 14 residues. Trimming shortened V by 4 bases and J by 1 base, and 8 bases separated the two germline ends. The CDR3: CASSTTGNTGELFF. As DNA, the CDR3 is TGCGCCAGCAGCACGACAGGGAACACCGGGGAGCTGTTTTTT.

V is TRBV7-2 and J is TRBJ2-4; 7 bases align to TRBD2. The V gene end was trimmed by 5 bases and the J gene end by 0 bases; junction bases not matched to a gene: 7. This CDR3 region has 16 residues. Germline V gene data show CDR1 as SGHTA and CDR2 as FQGNSA. As DNA, the CDR3 is TGTGCCAGCAGCCCTTCCCTAGCGGTAGCCAAAAACATTCAGTACTTC. Its protein is CASSPSLAVAKNIQYF.

CDR3 residues: CASSVAGATGGYTF. In DNA, the CDR3 is TGTGCCAGCAGCGTAGCTGGAGCCACGGGGGGCTACACCTTC. The chain combines TRBV9 with TRBJ1-2; D not resolved. Trimming took off 0 bases at V and 8 bases at J, with 14 bases between the two ends. The CDR3 consists of 14 residues. Germline V gene data show CDR1 as SGDLS and CDR2 as YYNGEE.

The chain links TRBV9 to TRBJ1-5; D is unresolved. Germline loops: CDR1 SGDLS, CDR2 YYNGEE. CDR3 size: 14 residues. Trimming pared 4 bases from V and 4 bases from J, leaving 12 bases between. The CDR3 here is CASSPSTLNQPQHF. The CDR3 DNA is TGTGCCAGCAGCCCTAGTACTTTGAATCAGCCCCAGCATTTT.

V gene TRBV18 combines with J gene TRBJ2-7; no clear D. The CDR3 consists of 14 residues. Germline CDR1 KGHSH, CDR2 LQKENI. Trimming stripped 2 bases from V and 3 bases from J, with 11 bases between. The CDR3 is CASSPGGSYYEQYF. CDR3 sequence (DNA): TGTGCCAGCTCACCAGGTGGCAGTTACTACGAGCAGTACTTC.